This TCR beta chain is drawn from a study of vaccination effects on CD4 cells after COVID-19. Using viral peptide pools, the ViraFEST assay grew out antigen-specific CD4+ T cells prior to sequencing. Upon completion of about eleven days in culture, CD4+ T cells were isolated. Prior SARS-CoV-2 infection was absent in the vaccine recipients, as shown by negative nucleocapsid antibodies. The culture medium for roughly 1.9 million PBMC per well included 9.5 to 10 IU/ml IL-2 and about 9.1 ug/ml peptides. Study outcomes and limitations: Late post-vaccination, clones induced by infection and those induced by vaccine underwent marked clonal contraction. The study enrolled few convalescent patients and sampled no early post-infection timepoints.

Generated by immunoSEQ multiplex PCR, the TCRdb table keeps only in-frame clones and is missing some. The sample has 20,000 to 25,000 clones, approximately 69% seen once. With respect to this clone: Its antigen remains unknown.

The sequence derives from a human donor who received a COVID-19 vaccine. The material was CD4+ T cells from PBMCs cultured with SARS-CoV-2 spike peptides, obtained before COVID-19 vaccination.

This CDR3 is CSVDRQGVREQFF. As DNA, the CDR3 is TGCAGCGTTGACCGACAGGGCGTCCGCGAGCAGTTCTTC. V is TRBV29-1 and J is TRBJ2-1, with 7 bases matching TRBD1. V shed 3 bases and J 10 bases; nucleotides not matched to a gene: 9. Germline CDR1 SQVTM, CDR2 ANQGSEA. This CDR3 region has 13 residues.